Listed here are 30 T cell receptor beta chains from one sample, sequenced in a study of blood T cell repertoires in COVID-19 (dated by TCRdb to the early 2020s). Library creation used the immunoSEQ multiplex PCR assay. TCRdb stores this immuneACCESS table with in-frame sequences only. Part of the clones is absent; in the studies checked, under half of the shortfall reflects unresolved V genes, and no reason is known for the rest. Within this sample are around 330,000 clones, with 88% of them counted one time only. The biggest ten clones account for 1.5% to 2% of the sample. Sequencing used peripheral blood. The source of these receptors is a woman aged 25 to 39 with COVID-19, enrolled during active disease.

This clone appeared a single time. The V and J genes are TRBV19 and TRBJ2-2; tentative D call: TRBD1 (5 bases). Per germline, CDR1 LNHDA and CDR2 SQIVND (reference sequence). This CDR3 has 15 residues. Trimming left V 3 bases short and J 3 bases short, with 11 bases between. The CDR3 here is CASSIMDTYTGELFF. The DNA for the CDR3 is TGTGCCAGTAGTATTATGGACACTTACACCGGGGAGCTGTTTTTT.

This clone was seen only once. For the CDR3, the DNA is TGCGCCAGCAGCTGGGGGACAGCCCGAGGCATGAACACTGAAGCTTTCTTT. Translated: CASSWGTARGMNTEAFF. The chain has TRBV5-1 and TRBJ1-1; TRBD1 matches at 7 bases. Germline CDR1 is SGHRS and CDR2 is YFSETQ. V was pared by 3 bases and J by 0 bases, with 11 bases of the junction left unmatched. The CDR3 runs to 17 residues.

V usage is TRBV5-1 and J usage is TRBJ1-6; D not resolved. V gave up 0 bases and J gave up 7 bases, with 14 bases separating them. The CDR3 has 16 amino acids. CDR1 SGHRS and CDR2 YFSETQ come from the germline V gene. The CDR3 region is CASSLAGSRWNSPLHF. Here the CDR3 DNA reads TGCGCCAGCAGCTTGGCCGGGTCGAGATGGAATTCACCCCTCCACTTT.

The V gene is TRBV6-4, the J gene TRBJ2-4, with unresolved D. Deletions cut 0 bases from V and 2 bases from J, with 11 bases between. The CDR3 runs to 16 residues. Germline V gives CDR1 MRHNA, CDR2 SNTAGT. The DNA of the CDR3 is TGTGCCAGCAGTGACTCGATTACCAGTTCCAAAAACATTCAGTACTTC. Its translation: CASSDSITSSKNIQYF.

The chain uses TRBV6-5 and TRBJ2-7; TRBD1 agrees at 7 bases. The CDR3 consists of 13 residues. The ends lost 5 bases at V and 3 bases at J; junction bases unmatched: 4. CDR1 and CDR2 (germline): MNHEY, SVGAGI. The CDR3 sequence: CASSKTGFYEQYV. DNA for the CDR3: TGTGCCAGCAGTAAGACAGGGTTCTACGAGCAGTACGTC.

V and J are TRBV28 and TRBJ1-1; TRBD1 aligns across 7 bases. Germline loops: CDR1 MDHEN, CDR2 SYDVKM. V lost 6 bases and J lost 0; bases outside the gene matches: 4. This CDR3 spans 14 amino acids. The CDR3 coding sequence is TGTGCCAGCAGGATGACAGGGATGAACACTGAAGCTTTCTTT. This codes for CASRMTGMNTEAFF.

J is TRBJ2-1 and V is TRBV7-6, with TRBD2 identical over 14 bases. Trimming cost V 5 bases and J 7 bases; bases outside gene matches: 4. From germline, CDR1 is SGHVS and CDR2 FNYEAQ. CDR3 length equals 15 residues. This chain's CDR3 is CASSAGTSGGNEQFF. The DNA for the CDR3 is TGTGCCAGCAGCGCTGGGACTAGCGGGGGTAATGAGCAGTTCTTC.

The V and J genes are TRBV6-5 and TRBJ1-1, with no clear D. The CDR3 runs 12 residues. Trimming pared 6 bases from V and 0 bases from J, leaving 5 bases between. CDR1 and CDR2 (germline): MNHEY, SVGAGI. CDR3 sequence (DNA): TGTGCCAGCAGGGCTTTGAACACTGAAGCTTTCTTT. It yields the protein CASRALNTEAFF.

J is TRBJ2-2 and V is TRBV5-6; TRBD1 matches 7 bases. CDR3 length equals 14 residues. Germline assignment: CDR1 SGHDT and CDR2 YYEEEE. Unmatched junction bases numbered 4, after V lost 3 bases and J lost 5 bases. This CDR3 reads CASSYNRGTGELFF. The CDR3 DNA is TGTGCCAGCAGCTATAACAGGGGAACCGGGGAGCTGTTTTTT.

J is TRBJ1-5 and V is TRBV7-2; TRBD1 matches 12 bases. Trimming at V came to 5 bases and at J to 6 bases, leaving 11 bases not matched to a gene. The CDR3 length is 17 residues. Looked up from germline, CDR1 is SGHTA and CDR2 is FQGNSA. Here the CDR3 reads CASSLSPGQGAGQPQHF. Written as DNA, the CDR3 is TGTGCCAGCAGCCTCTCCCCGGGACAGGGGGCGGGTCAGCCCCAGCATTTT.

In nucleotides, the CDR3 is TGTGCCAGCTCGCCTCGGGACACCGGGGAGCTGTTTTTT. Translation: CASSPRDTGELFF. This chain uses TRBV18 with TRBJ2-2, with D uncertain. Per the germline V gene, CDR1 is KGHSH and CDR2 is LQKENI. This CDR3 region has 13 residues. V was cut by 6 bases and J by 3 bases, with 8 bases left in between.

The CDR3 region is CAISEQGETQYF. The CDR3 coding sequence is TGTGCCATCAGTGAACAGGGAGAGACCCAGTACTTC. The chain employs TRBV10-3 and TRBJ2-5; a weak D match, TRBD1 (6 bases). Germline values: CDR1 ENHRY, CDR2 SYGVKD. V gave up 3 bases and J gave up 4 bases, with 6 bases separating them. The CDR3 length is 12 residues.

The chain joins TRBV4-2 to TRBJ1-2; D is unresolved. The CDR3 contains 14 residues. Trimming took 4 bases from V and 4 from J, leaving 13 bases between them. Per germline, CDR1 LGHNA and CDR2 YNFKEQ. CDR3 in amino acids: CASSPAAEGYGYTF. CDR3 in DNA: TGTGCCAGCAGCCCCGCAGCGGAGGGCTATGGCTACACCTTC.

The chain is built from TRBV7-9 and TRBJ2-7, with D possibly matching TRBD2 (5 bases). CDR3 size: 15 residues. The V end lost 5 bases, the J end lost 0 bases, and 14 bases lay between the germline ends. Per germline, CDR1 SEHNR and CDR2 FQNEAQ (reference sequence). The CDR3 nucleotides read TGTGCCAGCAGCGCAAACTACGGGGACTCCTACGAGCAGTACTTC. Translation: CASSANYGDSYEQYF.

The chain uses TRBV5-1 and TRBJ2-3; 10 bases are shared with TRBD2. There are 18 residues in the CDR3. The trim removed 0 bases at V and 4 bases at J, leaving 11 bases unmatched. CDR1 and CDR2 from the germline V gene are SGHRS and YFSETQ. For the CDR3, the DNA is TGCGCCAGCAGCTTGGAGGCTAGCGGGGGAGATGGTCCAGATACGCAGTATTTT. It translates to CASSLEASGGDGPDTQYF.

The chain employs TRBV6-5 and TRBJ1-2; a weak D match, TRBD1 (6 bases). The CDR3 loop spans 14 amino acids. With 8 bases removed from V and 8 bases from J, the gap between germline ends came to 21 bases. CDR1 MNHEY and CDR2 SVGAGI come from the germline V gene. CDR3 loop: CASSFSAGGRGYTF. For the CDR3, the DNA is TGTGCCAGCTCCTTCTCGGCGGGGGGCAGGGGCTACACCTTC.

There are a few counts of this clone. The gene calls are TRBV2 and TRBJ2-7, with D perhaps TRBD1 (6 bases). CDR3 length: 11 residues. Germline assignment: CDR1 SNHLY and CDR2 FYNNEI. V was pared by 5 bases and J by 4 bases, with 6 bases between. The CDR3 spells CASSTGYEQYF. The DNA for the CDR3 is TGTGCCAGCAGTACAGGGTACGAGCAGTACTTC. Combining the CDR3 with reference TRBV2 and TRBJ2-7 gives the whole variable domain EPEVTQTPSHQVTQMGQEVILRCVPISNHLYFYWYRQILGQKVEFLVSFYNNEISEKSEIFDDQFSVERPDGSNFTLKIRSTKLEDSAMYFCASSTGYEQYFGPGTRLTVT.

The rearrangement links TRBV4-3 to TRBJ2-2, with D possibly matching TRBD2 (5 bases). V shed 1 base and J shed 6 bases, with 12 bases lying between them. This CDR3 is built from 15 residues. Germline CDR1 reads LGHNA; CDR2 reads YSLEER. CDR3 sequence reads: CASSQVRGFSGELFF. The CDR3 DNA sequence: TGCGCCAGCAGCCAAGTACGGGGATTCTCCGGGGAGCTGTTTTTT.

V and J are TRBV6-2 or TRBV6-3 and TRBJ1-5; TRBD1 agrees at 8 bases. V was clipped by 6 bases and J by 6 bases; unmatched bases: 16. The germline V gene encodes CDR1 MNHEY and CDR2 SVGEGT. This CDR3 region has 17 residues. The CDR3 spells CASSPDRAPLEGQPQHF. DNA of the CDR3: TGTGCCAGCAGCCCGGACAGGGCCCCCCTAGAGGGTCAGCCCCAGCATTTT.

The gene calls are TRBV6-6 and TRBJ1-3; 9 bases are a match to TRBD1. Germline CDR1 reads MNHNY; CDR2 reads SVGAGI (reference sequence). There are 13 residues in the CDR3. Trimming removed 9 bases from V and 2 bases from J; junction bases left unmatched: 2. The DNA for the CDR3 is TGTGCCAGTTGGGACAGGGCTGGAAACACCATATATTTT. This translates into CASWDRAGNTIYF.

V usage is TRBV4-2 and J usage is TRBJ1-4; D is unresolved. Trimming left V 6 bases short and J 8 bases short, with 16 bases between. CDR3 length: 14 amino acids. Per germline, CDR1 LGHNA and CDR2 YNFKEQ. CDR3 sequence (DNA): TGTGCCAGCAGGTGGCAAGAGGTCGGGGAAAAACTGTTTTTT. Its protein is CASRWQEVGEKLFF.

The gene calls are TRBV28 and TRBJ1-4; 8 bases fit TRBD1. V gave up 2 bases and J gave up 7 bases; unmatched junction bases: 9. Germline V gives CDR1 MDHEN, CDR2 SYDVKM. The CDR3 is 16 residues long. The CDR3, as DNA: TGTGCCAGCAGTTTACGCAGGGGGCTGGTTGGTGAAAAACTGTTTTTT. It yields the protein CASSLRRGLVGEKLFF.

This clone was counted once. This chain joins TRBV7-9 and TRBJ1-3, with D possibly matching TRBD1 (6 bases). With 2 bases removed from V and 2 bases from J, the gap between germline ends came to 7 bases. The CDR3 contains 14 residues. In germline, CDR1 is SEHNR, CDR2 FQNEAQ (reference sequence). CDR3 in amino acids: CASSLQGTGNTIYF. As DNA, the CDR3 is TGTGCCAGCAGCTTACAGGGGACTGGAAACACCATATATTTT.

This chain links TRBV5-8 with TRBJ1-3; perhaps TRBD1 as D (5 bases). V lost 4 bases to trimming and J lost 0 bases, with 11 bases between them. The CDR3 has 15 amino acids. Germline values: CDR1 SGHTS, CDR2 YDEGEE. CDR3 residues: CASSVDSNSGNTIYF. The CDR3 DNA sequence: TGTGCCAGCAGCGTTGACAGTAACTCTGGAAACACCATATATTTT.

The chain is built from TRBV10-3 and TRBJ1-2; no reliable D call. The CDR3 is 13 amino acids. The V gene lost 5 bases and the J gene lost 9 bases, with 16 bases spanning the gap. Germline V CDR1 and CDR2: ENHRY, SYGVKD. The CDR3 coding sequence is TGTGCCATCAGTCGGGAAGGCCTAGAGAGCTACACCTTC. Amino acid sequence: CAISREGLESYTF.

This clone turned up a few times. The chain links TRBV18 to TRBJ1-3, with D unresolved. Between the trimmed V and J ends, which lost 1 base and 3 bases, there was a span of 16 bases. The CDR3 has 17 residues. The germline V gene has CDR1 KGHSH and CDR2 LQKENI. The CDR3 region is CASSPLRDLRGGNTIYF. The CDR3 DNA follows: TGTGCCAGCTCACCACTAAGAGATCTCCGGGGTGGAAACACCATATATTTT.

The genes are TRBV25-1 and TRBJ1-2; weak D call: TRBD1 (5 bases). There are 13 residues in the CDR3. Germline CDR1 is MGHDK and CDR2 is SYGVNS. V was shortened by 2 bases and J by 7 bases, with 11 bases between the two germline ends. CDR3 DNA sequence: TGTGCCAGCAGTGAAATGGACATACGTGGCTACACCTTC. Translation gives CASSEMDIRGYTF.

The chain is built from TRBV11-3 and TRBJ2-3, with 13 bases identical to TRBD2. With 5 bases clipped from V and 6 bases from J, the junction kept 5 bases outside the gene matches. Germline CDR1 SGHNT, CDR2 YENEEA. This CDR3 spans 15 amino acids. The CDR3 loop is CASSPRGLAGDTQYF. The CDR3 DNA reads TGTGCCAGCAGCCCTCGGGGACTAGCGGGGGATACGCAGTATTTT.

The chain uses TRBV5-4 and TRBJ2-2; D possibly corresponds to TRBD2 (7 bases). Trimming cost V 0 bases and J 5 bases, with 17 bases left between them. CDR1 is SGHNT and CDR2 is YYREEE in the germline V gene (reference sequence). This CDR3 region has 17 residues. The CDR3 loop is CASSLGRRGARTGELFF. The CDR3 DNA reads as TGTGCCAGCAGCTTGGGTCGTCGGGGGGCGCGGACCGGGGAGCTGTTTTTT. The variable domain in full, with the rest retrieved from reference TRBV5-4 and TRBJ2-2, is ETGVTQSPTHLIKTRGQQVTLRCSSQSGHNTVSWYQQALGQGPQFIFQYYREEENGRGNFPPRFSGLQFPNYSSELNVNALELDDSALYLCASSLGRRGARTGELFFGEGSRLTVL.

The chain links TRBV25-1 to TRBJ1-2; D is unclear. Trimming cost V 0 bases and J 7 bases, with 9 bases left between them. Germline CDR1 MGHDK, CDR2 SYGVNS. This CDR3 has 13 residues. CDR3: CASSEYLMAGYTF. The CDR3 DNA reads TGTGCCAGCAGTGAATACCTGATGGCTGGCTACACCTTC.